This entry concerns a single T cell receptor beta chain. Its antigen is unidentified. Deletions cut 3 bases from V and 4 bases from J, with 13 bases between. Germline CDR1 and CDR2: SGHVS and FQNEAQ. The CDR3 runs 15 residues. The sample is drawn from a study of shared clonotypes between healthy human individuals. Findings of the study overall: The sampled material consisted only of blood, and tissue repertoires are likely to differ.

Around 30,000 T cell genomes (approximately 210 ng DNA) went into each sorted-subset replicate. Clones were read by immunoSEQ multiplex PCR, and TCRdb kept only the in-frame ones, dropping some. Among about 650,000 clones listed, about 95% were seen once. Positive CCR7 selection of CD45RO-negative cells yielded the naive CD8 cells, and terminally differentiated effector memory CD45RA+ cells were excluded. V is TRBV7-8 and J is TRBJ1-3; possibly TRBD1 for D (5 bases). The sequencing input was naive CD8+ T cells sorted from blood. This TCR was recovered from a young woman in good health. The CDR3 loop reads CASSLGWGLGNTIYF. The CDR3 coding sequence is TGTGCCAGCAGCTTGGGTTGGGGCTTGGGAAACACCATATATTTT.